This T cell receptor (beta chain) was profiled in a study of T-cell reconstitution after alpha-beta-depleted transplantation in children. The study's findings and limits: T cells produced anew were the main source of T-cell counts and diversity one year after transplant.

Preparation of the TCRbeta library used unique molecular identifiers. TCRdb fed the PCR reads into MiXCR, producing one record per CDR3 protein. The sample shows 70,000 to 95,000 distinct CDR3 sequences, 15% to 20% of them seen only once. This clonotype was observed many times. Its antigen is as yet unknown. This CDR3 is 14 amino acids long. The V end was cut by 3 bases, the J end by 1 base, with 9 bases between. The germline CDR1 and CDR2 sequences are KGHSH and LQKENI. This sequence was found in a male patient between 2 and 9 years old who had a stem cell transplant for acute lymphoblastic leukemia, so the T cells may come from the graft donor. Sample: PBMCs, mostly from graft donor cells, taken 360 days after TCRalphabeta/CD19-depleted stem cell transplant. The J gene is TRBJ1-1, the V gene TRBV18, with D hard to call. In DNA, the CDR3 is TGTGCCAGCTCACCCCGGACGGGGAACACTGAAGCTTTCTTT. It yields the protein CASSPRTGNTEAFF.